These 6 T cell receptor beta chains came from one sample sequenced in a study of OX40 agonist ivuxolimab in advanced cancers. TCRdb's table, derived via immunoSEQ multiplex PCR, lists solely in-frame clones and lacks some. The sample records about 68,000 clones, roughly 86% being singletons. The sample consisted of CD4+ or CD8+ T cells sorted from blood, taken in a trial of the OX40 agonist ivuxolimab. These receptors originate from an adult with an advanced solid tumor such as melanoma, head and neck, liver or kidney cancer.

The CDR3, as DNA: TGTGCCACCGATAATCCGGGACAGCATACTAACTATGGCTACACCTTC. Its translation is CATDNPGQHTNYGYTF. The J gene is TRBJ1-2, the V gene TRBV6-6; 7 bases fit TRBD1. With V trimmed by 10 bases and J by 0 bases, 14 bases remained unmatched. The CDR3 spans 16 residues. The germline V gene encodes CDR1 MNHNY and CDR2 SVGAGI (reference sequence).

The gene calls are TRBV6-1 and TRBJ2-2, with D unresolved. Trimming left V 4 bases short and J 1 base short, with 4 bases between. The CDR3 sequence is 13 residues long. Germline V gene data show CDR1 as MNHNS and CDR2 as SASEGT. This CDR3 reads CASSGVNTGELFF. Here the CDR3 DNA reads TGTGCCAGCAGTGGGGTGAACACCGGGGAGCTGTTTTTT.

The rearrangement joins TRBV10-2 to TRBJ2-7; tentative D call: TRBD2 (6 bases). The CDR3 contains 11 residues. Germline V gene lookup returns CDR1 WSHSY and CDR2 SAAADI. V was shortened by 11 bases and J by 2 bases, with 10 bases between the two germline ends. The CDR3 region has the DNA TGCGCCTCCAGGGAGGCCTACGAGCAGTACTTC. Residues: CASREAYEQYF.

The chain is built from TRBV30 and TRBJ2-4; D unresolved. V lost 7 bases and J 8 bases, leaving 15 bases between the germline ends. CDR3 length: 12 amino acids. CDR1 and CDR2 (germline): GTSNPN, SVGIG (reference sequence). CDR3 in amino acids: CALGKGRDIQYF. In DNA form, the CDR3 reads TGTGCCTTAGGGAAGGGAAGAGACATTCAGTACTTC.

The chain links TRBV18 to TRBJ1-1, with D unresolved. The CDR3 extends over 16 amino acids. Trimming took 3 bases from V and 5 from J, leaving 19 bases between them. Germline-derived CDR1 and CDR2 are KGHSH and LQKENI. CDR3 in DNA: TGTGCCAGCTCACCTCTCACGGGCACCGTAGGGACTGAAGCTTTCTTT. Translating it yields CASSPLTGTVGTEAFF.

The CDR3 protein is CSYGNSVQETQYF. In DNA form, the CDR3 reads TGCAGCTATGGAAATAGCGTCCAAGAGACCCAGTACTTC. The rearrangement uses TRBV29-1 and TRBJ2-5; D might be TRBD2 (5 bases). Germline V gene data show CDR1 as SQVTM and CDR2 as ANQGSEA. The V gene lost 8 bases and the J gene lost 1 base, with 14 bases spanning the gap. The CDR3 runs to 13 residues. The whole variable domain, remainder taken from reference TRBV29-1 and TRBJ2-5, is SAVISQKPSRDICQRGTSLTIQCQVDSQVTMMFWYRQQPGQSLTLIATANQGSEATYESGFVIDKFPISRPNLTFSTLTVSNMSPEDSSIYLCSYGNSVQETQYFGPGTRLLVL.